The clone carrying this T cell receptor beta chain came up a few times. Its target is not known. In TCRdb, the RT-PCR reads were re-called with MiXCR into one record per CDR3 protein. The table records about 520,000 distinct CDR3 sequences, 25% of them present only once. This specimen belongs to a study of response to subunit inactivated influenza vaccine. General observations from the study: A suggestion made by the authors is that each seasonal influenza vaccination recruits few new T cells.

Sequenced material: CD4+ T cells sorted from PBMCs, taken 5 days after vaccination. The receptor was isolated from a man between 45 and 60 years old who received an inactivated influenza vaccine.

The CDR3 region is CASSSRVGRYNEQFF. In nucleotides, the CDR3 is TGTGCCAGCAGCTCCCGGGTGGGTCGATACAATGAGCAGTTCTTC. The chain has TRBV7-2 and TRBJ2-1; D gene uncertain. The CDR3 length is 15 residues. The V and J ends lost 4 bases and 4 bases respectively, with 14 bases between them. Germline CDR1 SGHTA, CDR2 FQGNSA.